This T cell receptor beta chain came from a study of OX40 agonist ivuxolimab in advanced cancers. Study at large: Dose-escalation patients had hepatocellular carcinoma, melanoma, renal cell or head and neck cancer. Past anti-PD-1, anti-PD-L1 or anti-CTLA-4 therapy was accepted, and 40% had received some. Three patients, one with hepatocellular carcinoma and two with cutaneous melanoma, achieved partial responses.

Only in-frame clones appear in the TCRdb table, and some are missing; sequencing was by immunoSEQ multiplex PCR. Of tens of thousands of clones in the sample, around nine tenths were seen once. From germline, CDR1 is SGHAT and CDR2 FQNNGV. The CDR3 is made up of 16 amino acids. J was trimmed by 0 bases and V by 2 bases; bases with no gene match: 4. Individuals having autoimmune disease history or systemic immunosuppression were not enrolled. This sequence joins TRBV11-2 and TRBJ1-3; 7 nucleotides align to TRBD1. The source material was CD4+ or CD8+ T cells sorted from blood, sampled in a trial of the OX40 agonist ivuxolimab. This clonotype originated in an adult with an advanced solid tumor such as melanoma, head and neck, liver or kidney cancer. The CDR3 region has the DNA TGTGCCAGCAGCTTATCCGGGACAGCCTCTGGAAACACCATATATTTT. Its translation is CASSLSGTASGNTIYF.